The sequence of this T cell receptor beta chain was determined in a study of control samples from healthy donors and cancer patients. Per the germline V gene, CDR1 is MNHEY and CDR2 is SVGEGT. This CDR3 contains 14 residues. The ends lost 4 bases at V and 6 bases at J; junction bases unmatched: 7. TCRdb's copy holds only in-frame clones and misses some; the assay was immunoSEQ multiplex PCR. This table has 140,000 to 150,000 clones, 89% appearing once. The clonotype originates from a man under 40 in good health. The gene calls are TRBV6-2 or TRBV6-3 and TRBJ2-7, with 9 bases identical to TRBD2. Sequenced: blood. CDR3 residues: CASSWSGRRIEQYF. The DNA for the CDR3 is TGTGCCAGCAGTTGGAGCGGGAGGAGGATCGAGCAGTACTTC.